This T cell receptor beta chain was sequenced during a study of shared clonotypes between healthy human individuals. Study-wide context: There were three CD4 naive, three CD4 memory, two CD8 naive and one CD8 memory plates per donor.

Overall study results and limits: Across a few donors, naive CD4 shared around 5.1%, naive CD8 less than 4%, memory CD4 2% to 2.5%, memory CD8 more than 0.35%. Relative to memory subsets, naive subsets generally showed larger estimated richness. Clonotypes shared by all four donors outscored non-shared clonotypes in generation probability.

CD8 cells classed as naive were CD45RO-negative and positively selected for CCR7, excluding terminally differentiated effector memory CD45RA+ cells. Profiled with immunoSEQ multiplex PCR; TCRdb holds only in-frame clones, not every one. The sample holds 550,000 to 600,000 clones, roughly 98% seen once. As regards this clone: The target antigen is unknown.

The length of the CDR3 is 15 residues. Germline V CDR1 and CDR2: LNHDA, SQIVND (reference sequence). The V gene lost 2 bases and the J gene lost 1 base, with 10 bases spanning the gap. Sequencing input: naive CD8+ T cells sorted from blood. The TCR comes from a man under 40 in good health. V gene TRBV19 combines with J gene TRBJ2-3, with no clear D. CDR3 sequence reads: CASSIQGFGTDTQYF. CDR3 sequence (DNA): TGTGCCAGTAGTATACAAGGGTTCGGCACAGATACGCAGTATTTT.